Listed here is a single T cell receptor (beta chain). A much larger clone lies a single base off, so this may be a read error. Here immunoSEQ multiplex PCR was the method, and the copy in TCRdb shows in-frame clones only, minus some. The table lists roughly 260,000 clones, approximately 80% of them singletons. The source of the sample is a study of blood T cell repertoires in COVID-19. V was clipped by 4 bases and J by 4 bases, with 9 bases between them. Germline V gene sequence: CDR1 SGHRS, CDR2 YFSETQ. There are 13 residues in the CDR3. The sequence was collected from a woman between 65 and 79 years old with acute or convalescent COVID-19. The sequenced material came from peripheral blood. The V call is TRBV5-1, the J call TRBJ2-1; possible D gene TRBD1, 6 bases. CDR3 nucleotides: TGCGCCAGCAGCCAAGGACAGTACAATGAGCAGTTCTTC. Its translation: CASSQGQYNEQFF.